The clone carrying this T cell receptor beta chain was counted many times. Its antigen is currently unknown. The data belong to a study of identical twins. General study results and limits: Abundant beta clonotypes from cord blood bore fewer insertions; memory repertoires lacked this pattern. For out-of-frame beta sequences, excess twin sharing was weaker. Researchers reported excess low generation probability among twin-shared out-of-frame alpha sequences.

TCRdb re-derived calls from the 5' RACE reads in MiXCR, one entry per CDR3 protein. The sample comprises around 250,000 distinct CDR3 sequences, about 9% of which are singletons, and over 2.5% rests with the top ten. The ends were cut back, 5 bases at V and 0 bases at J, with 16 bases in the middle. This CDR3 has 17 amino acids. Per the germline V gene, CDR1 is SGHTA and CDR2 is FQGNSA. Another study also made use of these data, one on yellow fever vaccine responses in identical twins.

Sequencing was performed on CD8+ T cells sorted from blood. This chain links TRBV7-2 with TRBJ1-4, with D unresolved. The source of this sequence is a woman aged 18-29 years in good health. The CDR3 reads CASSENGPAATNEKLFF. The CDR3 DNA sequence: TGTGCCAGCAGCGAGAACGGCCCCGCTGCAACTAATGAAAAACTGTTTTTT.